The 28 T cell receptor beta chains presented below share a single source sample, sequenced in a study of cytomegalovirus exposure and HLA in healthy donors. Researchers ran the PCR with 60 Vbeta and 13 Jbeta primers. Here immunoSEQ multiplex PCR was the method, and the copy in TCRdb shows in-frame clones only, minus some. Of 80,000 to 130,000 clones listed, approximately 80% are singletons. Sequenced material: PBMCs. The receptors shown here come from a female donor in good health and CMV-seropositive.

The chain is built from TRBV7-2 and TRBJ2-3; perhaps TRBD1 as D (6 bases). Germline lookup yields CDR1 SGHTA and CDR2 FQGNSA. This CDR3 has 14 amino acids. Trimming removed 0 bases from V and 7 bases from J, with 11 bases in between. The CDR3 protein is CASSLAGAKNTQYF. DNA for the CDR3: TGTGCCAGCAGCTTAGCGGGGGCCAAGAATACGCAGTATTTT.

The gene calls are TRBV30 and TRBJ2-5; perhaps TRBD1 as D (6 bases). V was pared by 2 bases and J by 5 bases, with 12 bases between. Per the germline V gene, CDR1 is GTSNPN and CDR2 is SVGIG (reference sequence). This CDR3 has 13 residues. The CDR3: CAWSHTGWETQYF. The DNA for the CDR3 is TGTGCCTGGAGTCATACAGGGTGGGAGACCCAGTACTTC.

This clone was observed a handful of times. The chain carries TRBV6-5 and TRBJ1-1, with D possibly TRBD1 on 6 matching bases. Germline-derived CDR1 and CDR2 are MNHEY and SVGAGI. The V end was cut by 5 bases, the J end by 1 base, with 14 bases between. The CDR3 extends over 15 amino acids. The CDR3 here is CASSKTGRGNTEAFF. The CDR3, as DNA: TGTGCCAGCAGTAAAACAGGGAGGGGGAACACTGAAGCTTTCTTT.

The genes are TRBV2 and TRBJ2-7; maybe TRBD2 (5 bases). This CDR3 has 13 amino acids. CDR1 is SNHLY and CDR2 is FYNNEI in the germline V gene. V was trimmed by 2 bases and J by 6 bases, leaving 11 bases between them. The CDR3 nucleotides read TGTGCCAGCAGTGAAAGCCTAGCTTCCGAGCAGTACTTC. It codes for CASSESLASEQYF.

This sequence joins TRBV7-9 and TRBJ2-1; 11 bases map to TRBD2. Germline V gives CDR1 SEHNR, CDR2 FQNEAQ (reference sequence). V trimming: 6 bases; J trimming: 3 bases; junction bases outside the gene matches: 4. The CDR3 covers 15 residues. The CDR3: CASSSSGRLYNEQFF. In nucleotides, the CDR3 is TGTGCCAGCAGTTCTAGCGGGAGGCTCTACAATGAGCAGTTCTTC.

The V gene is TRBV6-1, the J gene TRBJ1-2; possible D gene TRBD1, 5 bases. From germline, CDR1 is MNHNS and CDR2 SASEGT. Trimming shortened V by 6 bases and J by 8 bases, and 19 bases separated the two germline ends. The CDR3 runs to 14 residues. The CDR3 sequence: CASRHPAEQGGYTF. DNA for the CDR3: TGTGCCAGCAGACATCCGGCGGAGCAGGGAGGCTACACCTTC.

V gene TRBV6-1 combines with J gene TRBJ2-7, with a weak D call TRBD1 (5 bases). From germline, CDR1 is MNHNS and CDR2 SASEGT. Trimming took off 6 bases at V and 6 bases at J, with 18 bases between the two ends. CDR3 length equals 14 residues. The CDR3 protein is CASSLTSRDGEQYF. As DNA, the CDR3 is TGTGCCAGCAGCCTAACCAGCAGGGATGGCGAGCAGTACTTC.

This chain links TRBV27 with TRBJ2-7, with D unresolved. In germline, CDR1 is MNHEY, CDR2 SMNVEV (reference sequence). V gave up 6 bases and J gave up 2 bases, with 17 bases separating them. The CDR3 sequence is 15 residues long. The CDR3 here is CASRASVWAAYEQYF. For the CDR3, the DNA is TGTGCCAGCAGGGCCTCTGTTTGGGCAGCCTACGAGCAGTACTTC.

This clone turned up a few times. J is TRBJ1-2 and V is TRBV27; 7 nucleotides line up with TRBD1. The CDR3 runs 13 residues. Germline values: CDR1 MNHEY, CDR2 SMNVEV (reference sequence). V gave up 0 bases and J gave up 6 bases; unmatched junction bases: 1. CDR3 nucleotide sequence: TGTGCCAGCAGTTTATCAGGGGGCGATGGCTACACCTTC. It codes for CASSLSGGDGYTF.

The rearrangement joins TRBV6-5 to TRBJ2-5; 15 positions match TRBD2. This CDR3 has 16 residues. Germline V CDR1 and CDR2: MNHEY, SVGAGI. With V trimmed by 4 bases and J by 2 bases, 2 bases remained unmatched. CDR3 DNA sequence: TGTGCCAGCAGTTTGGGACTAGCGGGGGGACAAGAGACCCAGTACTTC. It encodes CASSLGLAGGQETQYF.

This clone was recorded only once. The rearrangement joins TRBV7-9 to TRBJ1-5; 8 nucleotides align to TRBD1. CDR3 length: 15 amino acids. Trimming cost V 5 bases and J 3 bases; bases outside gene matches: 6. Germline lookup yields CDR1 SEHNR and CDR2 FQNEAQ (reference sequence). This CDR3 is CASSVTGVPNQPQHF. The CDR3 nucleotides are TGTGCCAGCAGCGTGACAGGGGTTCCCAATCAGCCCCAGCATTTT.

This chain connects TRBV6-5 to TRBJ2-3; 7 nucleotides agree with TRBD2. Germline CDR1 and CDR2: MNHEY and SVGAGI. V dropped 7 bases and J dropped 2; count of bases not matched to a gene: 9. The CDR3 length is 15 residues. CDR3 DNA sequence: TGTGCCAGCAAGCGGGACCCAAGCCCCACAGATACGCAGTATTTT. This codes for CASKRDPSPTDTQYF.

The chain links TRBV5-5 to TRBJ2-5; D perhaps matches TRBD2 (5 bases). The germline gives CDR1 SGHKS, CDR2 YYEKEE (reference sequence). The CDR3 contains 14 residues. Trimming took off 7 bases at V and 2 bases at J, with 15 bases between the two ends. The CDR3 is CASSPGGPQETQYF. As DNA, the CDR3 is TGTGCCAGCTCGCCCGGAGGACCACAAGAGACCCAGTACTTC.

The CDR3 reads CASSRDRGYNQPQHF. The DNA of the CDR3 is TGTGCCAGCAGTCGGGACAGGGGATACAATCAGCCCCAGCATTTT. V usage is TRBV2 and J usage is TRBJ1-5, with 10 bases aligning to TRBD1. The V segment lost 5 bases and the J segment 3 bases; nucleotides outside the gene matches: 4. The CDR3 is made up of 15 amino acids. Germline V lookup: CDR1 SNHLY, CDR2 FYNNEI.

The CDR3 sequence: CASSRDRVQPQHF. In DNA form, the CDR3 reads TGTGCCAGCAGCCGGGACAGGGTTCAGCCCCAGCATTTT. V usage is TRBV7-2 and J usage is TRBJ1-5; 9 positions agree with TRBD1. This CDR3 is built from 13 residues. Germline values: CDR1 SGHTA, CDR2 FQGNSA. Trimming took 5 bases from V and 6 from J; bases not matched to a gene: 2.

The rearrangement uses TRBV27 and TRBJ2-3; perhaps TRBD2 as D (7 bases). V was pared by 2 bases and J by 0 bases, with 15 bases between. There are 17 residues in the CDR3. Germline V gene sequence: CDR1 MNHEY, CDR2 SMNVEV (reference sequence). CDR3 sequence reads: CASSLLQGGGSTDTQYF. DNA of the CDR3: TGTGCCAGCAGTTTACTTCAGGGAGGGGGTAGCACAGATACGCAGTATTTT.

A remark on this clone: The junction departs from germline at one end; a sequencing error may be responsible. The J gene is TRBJ1-2, the V gene TRBV7-9; weak D call: TRBD1 (6 bases). The CDR3 sequence is 16 residues long. CDR1 SEHNR and CDR2 FQNEAQ come from the germline V gene (reference sequence). The CDR3 loop reads CSSSLAMGGGAYGYTF. CDR3 DNA: TGTTCCAGCAGCTTAGCCATGGGGGGGGGCGCTTATGGCTACACCTTC.

The sample holds one count of this clone. A junction boundary mismatches the germline segment, possibly from a read error. The chain has TRBV7-9 and TRBJ1-1, with D perhaps matching TRBD1 (6 bases). Per the germline V gene, CDR1 is SEHNR and CDR2 is FQNEAQ (reference sequence). The CDR3 totals 14 residues. Here the CDR3 reads CSSSHLQGNTEAFF. The CDR3 DNA is TGTTCCAGCAGCCACTTACAGGGGAACACTGAAGCTTTCTTT.

The chain is built from TRBV5-8 and TRBJ2-1; TRBD2 matches 7 bases. Germline V gives CDR1 SGHTS, CDR2 YDEGEE. This CDR3 is built from 15 residues. V dropped 5 bases and J dropped 6; count of bases not matched to a gene: 11. The CDR3 nucleotides are TGTGCCAGCAGGGATGGGACTACCAGACTCAATGAGCAGTTCTTC. This codes for CASRDGTTRLNEQFF.

This chain connects TRBV7-2 to TRBJ1-5, with 9 bases lining up with TRBD1. The CDR3 extends over 15 amino acids. Germline V lookup: CDR1 SGHTA, CDR2 FQGNSA. J lost 6 bases, V lost 5 bases, and 8 bases had no gene match. CDR3 DNA: TGTGCCAGCAGCCGCGGACAGGGGAGGGCTCAGCCCCAGCATTTT. Amino acids: CASSRGQGRAQPQHF.

This clone was seen only once. The chain employs TRBV5-4 and TRBJ1-3, with D unresolved. Trimming removed 1 base from V and 4 bases from J, with 12 bases in between. The CDR3 runs to 15 residues. Germline V gene data show CDR1 as SGHNT and CDR2 as YYREEE (reference sequence). CDR3 region: CASSLSPVEGNTIYF. For the CDR3, the DNA is TGTGCCAGCAGCTTGTCGCCGGTCGAGGGAAACACCATATATTTT.

This clone occurred a few times. This chain links TRBV18 with TRBJ1-4; D uncertain. Looked up from germline, CDR1 is KGHSH and CDR2 is LQKENI. The V and J ends lost 3 bases and 8 bases respectively, with 10 bases between them. The CDR3 totals 13 residues. The CDR3: CASSPGLAEKLFF. The DNA for the CDR3 is TGTGCCAGCTCACCCGGTTTAGCGGAAAAACTGTTTTTT.

V usage is TRBV7-8 and J usage is TRBJ1-5, with TRBD1 identical over 9 bases. The CDR3 sequence is 16 residues long. With 5 bases clipped from V and 7 bases from J, the junction kept 12 bases outside the gene matches. Germline lookup yields CDR1 SGHVS and CDR2 FQNEAQ. CDR3 in DNA: TGTGCCAGCAGCCCGAACCCGGGACAGGGAGGGCAGCCCCAGCATTTT. Amino acid sequence: CASSPNPGQGGQPQHF.

This chain connects TRBV7-9 to TRBJ1-3; D gene uncertain. Between the trimmed V and J ends, which lost 1 base and 4 bases, there was a span of 11 bases. The CDR3 runs 15 residues. Germline CDR1 SEHNR, CDR2 FQNEAQ (reference sequence). CDR3 sequence reads: CASSLGGFVGNTIYF. The CDR3 coding sequence is TGTGCCAGCAGCTTAGGAGGGTTCGTCGGAAACACCATATATTTT.

In nucleotides, the CDR3 is TGTGCCAGCAGCTCTTTAGGGACAGGGGTTGGCTACACCTTC. As protein: CASSSLGTGVGYTF. The rearrangement uses TRBV5-4 and TRBJ1-2; the match to TRBD1 covers 10 bases. Germline CDR1 SGHNT, CDR2 YYREEE (reference sequence). This CDR3 has 14 residues. With 3 bases clipped from V and 7 bases from J, the junction kept 6 bases outside the gene matches.

The J gene is TRBJ2-1, the V gene TRBV2, with 7 bases aligning to TRBD1. Trimming cost V 1 base and J 7 bases; bases outside gene matches: 7. The CDR3 runs to 15 residues. The germline CDR1 and CDR2 sequences are SNHLY and FYNNEI. The CDR3 coding sequence is TGTGCCAGCAGTGAAGACAGGGGATTTCGGAATGAGCAGTTCTTC. It specifies CASSEDRGFRNEQFF.

This clone was found once. This chain uses TRBV30 with TRBJ1-5; perhaps TRBD1 as D (5 bases). V was clipped by 0 bases and J by 10 bases, with 13 bases between them. Germline CDR1 reads GTSNPN; CDR2 reads SVGIG (reference sequence). CDR3 size: 13 residues. The CDR3, as DNA: TGTGCCTGGAGTGTAAGCGGGGCGCAACCCCAGCATTTT. Amino acid sequence: CAWSVSGAQPQHF.

The rearrangement links TRBV7-8 to TRBJ2-5, with a tentative D call TRBD1 (6 bases). TRBJ2-7 matches the DNA end more closely, so the J call is doubtful. CDR1 SGHVS and CDR2 FQNEAQ come from the germline V gene. The CDR3 totals 14 residues. For the CDR3, the DNA is TGTGCCAGCAGCAGCCGGGACAACCCCTACGAGCAGTACTTC. Its translation is CASSSRDNPYEQYF.